Here is one T cell receptor beta chain with its context. At one end, the junction sequence differs from germline, possibly due to a read error. Per germline, CDR1 SGHAT and CDR2 FQNNGV. The CDR3 consists of 15 residues. The source of the sample is a study of tumor-infiltrating lymphocytes in primary liver carcinoma. Study summary: Sample yields, roughly 3.5 to 8 million productive TCRbeta reads, were similar across the tissue types.

Unsorted bulk tissue of about 20-31 mg yielded co-extracted RNA and DNA. Infection with HBV was chronic in patients; they were treatment-naive. All of the tumor samples contained over 80% viable tumor cells. With a constant-region primer, TCR beta cDNA was made from approximately 450 ng of total RNA. For TCR beta, libraries were produced by three nested multiplex PCR rounds using slightly modified ARM-PCR. A C-beta reverse primer was combined with TRBV1-TRBV30 forward primers in the first two PCR rounds, and each round had roughly 9 cycles. TCRdb ran MiXCR on the multiplex PCR reads and lists one entry per CDR3 protein. Of roughly 70,000 distinct CDR3 sequences listed, over 60% are singletons.

The sample consisted of liver tumor tissue from sampling region 4. Subset described: tumor region T4, right-lateral pole. The receptor was isolated from a man aged 40-55 years with primary liver carcinoma and hepatitis B virus infection. The chain combines TRBV11-2 with TRBJ2-3; 7 bases map to TRBD1. Here the CDR3 reads CASSRTGVGTDTQCF. Written as DNA, the CDR3 is TGTGCCAGCAGCCGTACAGGGGTGGGCACAGATACGCAGTGTTTT.